These 7 T cell receptor beta chains were sequenced from one sample in a study of cytomegalovirus exposure and HLA in healthy donors. Data came from immunoSEQ multiplex PCR; TCRdb stores just in-frame clones and leaves some out. The sample carries some 200,000 clones, about 90% recorded once. The sequenced sample consisted of PBMCs. Source of these receptors: a young woman in good health and CMV-seronegative.

The rearrangement joins TRBV4-1 to TRBJ1-1, with 7 bases identical to TRBD1. Germline CDR1 MGHRA, CDR2 YSYEKL. J was trimmed by 8 bases and V by 5 bases; bases with no gene match: 14. This CDR3 spans 15 amino acids. CDR3 in amino acids: CASSRTGQALREAFF. CDR3 DNA: TGCGCCAGCAGCAGAACCGGACAGGCCCTTAGGGAAGCTTTCTTT.

This sequence joins TRBV14 and TRBJ1-2; TRBD1 matches 8 bases. The V segment lost 6 bases and the J segment 7 bases; nucleotides outside the gene matches: 10. Germline V gene data show CDR1 as SGHDN and CDR2 as FVKESK. The CDR3 is 14 residues long. The CDR3 spells CASRQQGVWSGYTF. The CDR3 DNA reads TGTGCCAGCAGGCAACAGGGGGTTTGGTCTGGCTACACCTTC.

The chain combines TRBV11-2 with TRBJ2-1; 9 bases are a match to TRBD2. CDR1 and CDR2 (germline): SGHAT, FQNNGV. The CDR3 consists of 18 residues. J lost 0 bases, V lost 3 bases, and 9 bases had no gene match. Here the CDR3 DNA reads TGTGCCAGCAGCTTCTCAGGACTAGCGCAGAGCTCCTACAATGAGCAGTTCTTC. Its translation: CASSFSGLAQSSYNEQFF. Using reference TRBV11-2 and TRBJ2-1 for the parts outside the CDR3, the full variable domain is EAGVAQSPRYKIIEKRQSVAFWCNPISGHATLYWYQQILGQGPKLLIQFQNNGVVDDSQLPKDRFSAERLKGVDSTLKIQPAKLEDSAVYLCASSFSGLAQSSYNEQFFGPGTRLTVL.

The gene calls are TRBV6-1 and TRBJ2-1; D uncertain. V shed 1 base and J shed 2 bases, with 6 bases lying between them. Germline CDR1 and CDR2: MNHNS and SASEGT. The CDR3 has 14 amino acids. This chain's CDR3 is CASSEGQTYNEQFF. The CDR3 DNA is TGTGCCAGCAGTGAAGGGCAGACCTACAATGAGCAGTTCTTC.

The rearrangement uses TRBV28 and TRBJ2-7, with 9 bases fitting TRBD2. The CDR3 covers 18 residues. After removal of 0 bases from V and 0 bases from J, the junction contained 9 bases not matched to a gene. Germline CDR1 MDHEN, CDR2 SYDVKM. The CDR3 nucleotides read TGTGCCAGCAGTTTATGGCTAGCGGGAAAAACCAGCTCCTACGAGCAGTACTTC. This gives the protein CASSLWLAGKTSSYEQYF. The full variable domain, completed using reference TRBV28 and TRBJ2-7, is DVKVTQSSRYLVKRTGEKVFLECVQDMDHENMFWYRQDPGLGLRLIYFSYDVKMKEKGDIPEGYSVSREKKERFSLILESASTNQTSMYLCASSLWLAGKTSSYEQYFGPGTRLTVT.

This chain links TRBV4-1 with TRBJ1-2; TRBD1 agrees at 7 bases. The CDR3 sequence is 16 residues long. The germline V gene encodes CDR1 MGHRA and CDR2 YSYEKL. With V trimmed by 4 bases and J by 4 bases, 12 bases remained unmatched. The DNA of the CDR3 is TGCGCCAGCAGCCGACAGGACAGGTCAGCTTCCTATGGCTACACCTTC. This gives the protein CASSRQDRSASYGYTF.

The chain joins TRBV27 to TRBJ1-1, with D possibly TRBD1 on 5 matching bases. Germline V gives CDR1 MNHEY, CDR2 SMNVEV (reference sequence). V was cut by 7 bases and J by 1 base, with 10 bases left in between. This CDR3 has 13 amino acids. In DNA, the CDR3 is TGTGCCAGCAAACGGCAGGGGAACACTGAAGCTTTCTTT. Translating it yields CASKRQGNTEAFF.